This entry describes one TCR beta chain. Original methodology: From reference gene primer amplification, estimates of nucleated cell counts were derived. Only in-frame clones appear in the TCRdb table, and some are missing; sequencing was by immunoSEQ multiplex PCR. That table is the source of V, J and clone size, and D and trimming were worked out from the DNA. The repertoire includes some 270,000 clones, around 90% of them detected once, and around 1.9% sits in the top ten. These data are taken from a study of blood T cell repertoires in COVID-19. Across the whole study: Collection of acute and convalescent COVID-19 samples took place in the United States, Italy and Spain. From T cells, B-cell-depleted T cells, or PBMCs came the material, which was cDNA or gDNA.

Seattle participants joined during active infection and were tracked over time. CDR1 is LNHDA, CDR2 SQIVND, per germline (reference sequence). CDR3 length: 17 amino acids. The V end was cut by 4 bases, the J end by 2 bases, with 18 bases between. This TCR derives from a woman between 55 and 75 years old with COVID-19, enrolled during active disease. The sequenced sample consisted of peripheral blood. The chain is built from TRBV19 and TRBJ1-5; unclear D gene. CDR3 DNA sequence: TGTGCCAGTAGTAGTCCGCCGGGTCGCCGGGGCAATCAGCCCCAGCATTTT. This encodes CASSSPPGRRGNQPQHF.